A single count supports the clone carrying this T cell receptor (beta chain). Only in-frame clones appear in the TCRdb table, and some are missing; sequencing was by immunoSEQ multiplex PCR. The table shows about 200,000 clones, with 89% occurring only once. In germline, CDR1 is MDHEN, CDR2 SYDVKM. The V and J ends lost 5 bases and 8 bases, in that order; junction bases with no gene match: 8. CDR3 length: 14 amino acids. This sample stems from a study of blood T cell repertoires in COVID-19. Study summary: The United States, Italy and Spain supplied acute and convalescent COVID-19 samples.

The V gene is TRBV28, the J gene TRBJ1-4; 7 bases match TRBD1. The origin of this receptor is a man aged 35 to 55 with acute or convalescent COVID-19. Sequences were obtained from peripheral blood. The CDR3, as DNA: TGTGCCAGCAGTCTATCAGGGGGTTGGGAAAAACTGTTTTTT. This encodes CASSLSGGWEKLFF.